The source of this T cell receptor (beta chain) is a study of blood T cell repertoires in COVID-19. Study-wide background: Samples of COVID-19 (acute and convalescent) were obtained from the United States, Italy and Spain.

V was pared by 1 base and J by 7 bases, with 8 bases between. The CDR3 is 13 amino acids. Germline CDR1 and CDR2: SGHTA and FQGTGA. Profiled with immunoSEQ multiplex PCR; TCRdb holds only in-frame clones, not every one. The sample carries 150,000 to 200,000 clones, about 80% recorded once. Seattle's cohort entered during active infection and was followed longitudinally. The specimen was peripheral blood. V gene TRBV7-3 combines with J gene TRBJ2-1; D is perhaps TRBD1 (6 bases). The origin of this receptor is a woman in her thirties or forties with COVID-19, enrolled during active disease. In DNA form, the CDR3 reads TGTGCCAGCAGCTTAATCAGGGGAAATGAGCAGTTCTTC. Residues: CASSLIRGNEQFF.